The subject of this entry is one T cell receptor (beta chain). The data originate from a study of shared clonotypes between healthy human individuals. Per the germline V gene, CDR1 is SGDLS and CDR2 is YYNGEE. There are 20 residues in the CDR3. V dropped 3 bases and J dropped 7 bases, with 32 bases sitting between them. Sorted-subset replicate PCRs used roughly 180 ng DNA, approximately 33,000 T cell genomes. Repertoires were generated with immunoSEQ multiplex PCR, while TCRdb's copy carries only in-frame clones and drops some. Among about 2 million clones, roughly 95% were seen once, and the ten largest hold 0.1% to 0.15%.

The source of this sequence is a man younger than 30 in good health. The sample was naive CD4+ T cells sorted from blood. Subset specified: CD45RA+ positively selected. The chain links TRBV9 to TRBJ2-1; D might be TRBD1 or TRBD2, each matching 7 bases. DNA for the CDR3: TGTGCCAGCAGCGCCCGACAGGGAGCGGGGACCTTTGGGACTCAAAATGAGCAGTTCTTC. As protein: CASSARQGAGTFGTQNEQFF.